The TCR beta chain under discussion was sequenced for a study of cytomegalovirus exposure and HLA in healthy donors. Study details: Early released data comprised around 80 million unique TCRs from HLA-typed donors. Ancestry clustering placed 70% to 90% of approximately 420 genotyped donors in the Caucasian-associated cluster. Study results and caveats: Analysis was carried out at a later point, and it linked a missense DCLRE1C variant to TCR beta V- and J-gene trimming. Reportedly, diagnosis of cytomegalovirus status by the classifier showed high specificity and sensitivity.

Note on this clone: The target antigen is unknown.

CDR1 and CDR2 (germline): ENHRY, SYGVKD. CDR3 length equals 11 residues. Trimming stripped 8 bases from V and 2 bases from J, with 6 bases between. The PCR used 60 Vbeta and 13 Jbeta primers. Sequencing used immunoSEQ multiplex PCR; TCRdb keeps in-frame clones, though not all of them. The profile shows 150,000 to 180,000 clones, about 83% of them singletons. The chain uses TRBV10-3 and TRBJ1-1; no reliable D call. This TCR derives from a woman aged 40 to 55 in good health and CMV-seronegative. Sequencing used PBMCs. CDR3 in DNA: TGTGCCATCGGCTCTAACACTGAAGCTTTCTTT. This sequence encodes CAIGSNTEAFF.